The 21 T cell receptor beta chains below all came from one sample that was sequenced in a study of Graves' ophthalmopathy and Graves' hyperthyroidism. As the template, RNA transcripts were used to amplify TCR beta CDR3 regions. RT-PCR with HTBI primers came first, then second-round multiplex PCR. One entry per CDR3 protein, called by TCRdb with MiXCR from the multiplex PCR reads. The sample has 300,000 or so distinct CDR3 sequences; around a sixth are singletons. The sample consisted of peripheral blood. These receptors were collected from an adult man with Graves' ophthalmopathy.

The genes are TRBV3-1 and TRBJ1-5; no clear D. CDR1 is LGHDT and CDR2 is YNNKEL in the germline V gene (reference sequence). The CDR3 consists of 14 residues. Deletions cut 4 bases from V and 6 bases from J, with 13 bases between. The CDR3 DNA follows: TGTGCCAGCAGCCCCAGAAGGGAGGGTCAGCCCCAGCATTTT. Encoded protein: CASSPRREGQPQHF.

This clonotype was detected ten times or more. The V gene is TRBV9, the J gene TRBJ1-2; D is perhaps TRBD1 (5 bases). The germline gives CDR1 SGDLS, CDR2 YYNGEE. V was pared by 4 bases and J by 2 bases, with 9 bases between. This CDR3 spans 13 amino acids. CDR3 in DNA: TGTGCCAGCAGCCCGGACATAAACTATGGCTACACCTTC. As protein: CASSPDINYGYTF.

This clonotype came up many times. The genes are TRBV6-1 and TRBJ1-5; D is perhaps TRBD1 (5 bases). Germline loops: CDR1 MNHNS, CDR2 SASEGT. The CDR3 has 15 amino acids. Trimming stripped 6 bases from V and 0 bases from J, with 12 bases between. CDR3 sequence reads: CASRPPGGSNQPQHF. The DNA of the CDR3 is TGTGCCAGCAGACCCCCGGGGGGTAGCAATCAGCCCCAGCATTTT.

The rearrangement uses TRBV6-5 and TRBJ2-7; 7 positions agree with TRBD1. The germline gives CDR1 MNHEY, CDR2 SVGAGI. The J segment lost 9 bases and the V segment lost 2 bases, leaving 4 bases of the junction unmatched. The CDR3 sequence is 12 residues long. The CDR3 here is CASSYPGGAQYF. Written as DNA, the CDR3 is TGTGCCAGCAGTTACCCAGGGGGAGCGCAGTACTTC.

The table lists this clonotype with many counts. This sequence joins TRBV9 and TRBJ2-5; possibly TRBD1 or TRBD2 for D (5 bases each). The V and J ends lost 0 bases and 5 bases respectively, with 17 bases between them. This CDR3 comprises 16 residues. The germline V gene encodes CDR1 SGDLS and CDR2 YYNGEE. CDR3 in DNA: TGTGCCAGCAGCGTAGGAGGAGGCAGGGCGAGTGAGACCCAGTACTTC. Translated, it gives CASSVGGGRASETQYF.

This clonotype was seen a single time. J is TRBJ2-2 and V is TRBV6-2 or TRBV6-3; 16 nucleotides line up with TRBD2. This CDR3 spans 19 amino acids. Germline values: CDR1 MNHEY, CDR2 SVGEGT. The junction had 9 bases not matched to a gene; V was cut back by 8 bases and J by 0 bases. CDR3: CASARGLAGGPANTGELFF. DNA for the CDR3: TGTGCCAGCGCCAGGGGACTAGCGGGAGGGCCGGCGAACACCGGGGAGCTGTTTTTT.

In its sample, this clonotype was seen many times. V is TRBV29-1 and J is TRBJ2-7, with 14 nucleotides matching TRBD2. The length of the CDR3 is 15 residues. Trimming took 7 bases from V and 3 from J; bases not matched to a gene: 8. Germline CDR1 reads SQVTM; CDR2 reads ANQGSEA. CDR3 in DNA: TGCAGCGCTCAACAGGGGACTAGCGGGAGCTACGAGCAGTACTTC. Its translation: CSAQQGTSGSYEQYF.

This clonotype was observed at least ten times. The chain carries TRBV11-1 and TRBJ2-5, with D possibly matching TRBD1 (5 bases). The V gene's germline CDR1 is SGHAT and CDR2 FQDESV (reference sequence). The CDR3 has 15 amino acids. The ends were cut back, 5 bases at V and 6 bases at J, with 19 bases in the middle. CDR3 region: CASSPYVIAGQTQYF. In DNA form, the CDR3 reads TGTGCCAGCAGCCCCTACGTTATTGCAGGGCAGACCCAGTACTTC. The complete variable domain, with remaining parts taken from reference TRBV11-1 and TRBJ2-5, reads EAEVAQSPRYKITEKSQAVAFWCDPISGHATLYWYRQILGQGPELLVQFQDESVVDDSQLPKDRFSAERLKGVDSTLKIQPAELGDSAMYLCASSPYVIAGQTQYFGPGTRLLVL.

In its sample, this clonotype was seen many times. The chain carries TRBV6-1 and TRBJ1-2, with D unresolved. The V gene lost 4 bases and the J gene lost 6 bases, with 15 bases spanning the gap. Germline V gene data show CDR1 as MNHNS and CDR2 as SASEGT. The CDR3 extends over 14 amino acids. The CDR3 protein is CASSAPPGMDGYTF. For the CDR3, the DNA is TGTGCCAGCAGTGCCCCACCCGGGATGGATGGCTACACCTTC.

This clonotype was seen many times. This chain uses TRBV29-1 with TRBJ2-5; D may be TRBD1 or TRBD2 (5 bases each). Trimming shortened V by 4 bases and J by 5 bases, and 14 bases separated the two germline ends. The CDR3 covers 13 residues. The germline CDR1 and CDR2 sequences are SQVTM and ANQGSEA. The DNA of the CDR3 is TGCAGCGTTGTGGGACCGGGTCAGGAGACCCAGTACTTC. This translates into CSVVGPGQETQYF. The full variable domain, its missing parts supplied by reference TRBV29-1 and TRBJ2-5, is SAVISQKPSRDICQRGTSLTIQCQVDSQVTMMFWYRQQPGQSLTLIATANQGSEATYESGFVIDKFPISRPNLTFSTLTVSNMSPEDSSIYLCSVVGPGQETQYFGPGTRLLVL.

This clonotype was found many times. This sequence joins TRBV6-6 and TRBJ1-1; 12 bases match TRBD1. The CDR3 has 21 amino acids. Unmatched junction bases numbered 25, after V lost 7 bases and J lost 4 bases. Looked up from germline, CDR1 is MNHNY and CDR2 is SVGAGI (reference sequence). The CDR3 sequence: CASIKSLRGQGARSGVTEAFF. In DNA, the CDR3 is TGTGCCAGCATTAAGAGTTTGAGGGGACAGGGGGCCAGGTCAGGGGTCACTGAAGCTTTCTTT.

This clonotype was seen ten or more times. This sequence joins TRBV9 and TRBJ2-7; D is perhaps TRBD1 (6 bases). The germline gives CDR1 SGDLS, CDR2 YYNGEE. V lost 3 bases and J lost 3, with 10 bases in between. The CDR3 runs 13 residues. The CDR3: CASSESDSYEQYF. The CDR3 nucleotides are TGTGCCAGCAGCGAATCGGACAGCTACGAGCAGTACTTC.

V usage is TRBV6-5 and J usage is TRBJ2-2; D may correspond to TRBD1 or TRBD2 (6 bases each). CDR3 length: 16 residues. The V gene lost 2 bases and the J gene lost 0 bases, with 10 bases spanning the gap. The germline CDR1 and CDR2 sequences are MNHEY and SVGAGI. The CDR3 protein is CASSYTGGANTGELFF. CDR3 sequence (DNA): TGTGCCAGCAGTTACACCGGGGGCGCGAACACCGGGGAGCTGTTTTTT.

V usage is TRBV6-1 and J usage is TRBJ1-2; 9 nucleotides line up with TRBD1. Trimming at V came to 6 bases and at J to 9 bases, leaving 11 bases not matched to a gene. The CDR3 covers 14 residues. Germline V gene data show CDR1 as MNHNS and CDR2 as SASEGT. The chain's CDR3 is CASSHTGQGSRYTF. The CDR3, as DNA: TGTGCCAGCAGCCACACGGGACAGGGAAGCCGCTACACCTTC.

The chain joins TRBV12-3 or TRBV12-4 to TRBJ1-5; no firm D call. Trimming cost V 4 bases and J 9 bases, with 10 bases left between them. CDR3 size: 12 residues. CDR3 nucleotide sequence: TGTGCCAGCAGTTCCGCCGAATGGCCCCAGCATTTT. Its protein is CASSSAEWPQHF.

This clonotype was found many times. The chain uses TRBV20-1 and TRBJ2-7; D is unresolved. CDR1 DFQATT and CDR2 SNEGSKA come from the germline V gene (reference sequence). V was clipped by 3 bases and J by 7 bases, with 13 bases between them. This CDR3 region has 12 residues. This CDR3 reads CSASPTITEQYF. Written as DNA, the CDR3 is TGCAGTGCTAGTCCGACGATAACGGAGCAGTACTTC.

This clonotype was seen many times. The chain is built from TRBV12-3 or TRBV12-4 and TRBJ2-2; D is unresolved. V was trimmed by 2 bases and J by 5 bases, leaving 6 bases between them. This CDR3 is built from 13 residues. CDR3 amino acids: CASSLTPTGELFF. The CDR3 nucleotides are TGTGCCAGCAGTTTAACCCCTACCGGGGAGCTGTTTTTT.

This clonotype was seen ten or more times. This chain joins TRBV5-1 and TRBJ1-1, with TRBD1 matching over 11 bases. Trimming removed 5 bases from V and 5 bases from J; junction bases left unmatched: 8. This CDR3 is built from 15 residues. Germline CDR1 is SGHRS and CDR2 is YFSETQ. DNA of the CDR3: TGCGCCAGCAGGGACCGGGGACAGGGGGTTACTGAAGCTTTCTTT. The encoded protein is CASRDRGQGVTEAFF.

Ten or more counts support this clonotype. The chain joins TRBV25-1 to TRBJ1-1, with D unclear. Germline V gives CDR1 MGHDK, CDR2 SYGVNS. This CDR3 is built from 11 residues. The V gene lost 1 base and the J gene lost 11 bases, with 8 bases spanning the gap. CDR3: CASSELIRAFF. CDR3 DNA sequence: TGTGCCAGCAGTGAATTGATTAGGGCTTTCTTT.

This clonotype was observed at least ten times. The chain uses TRBV7-6 and TRBJ2-3, with 8 bases lining up with TRBD1. Germline CDR1 is SGHVS and CDR2 is FNYEAQ. CDR3 size: 16 residues. V dropped 1 base and J dropped 3; count of bases not matched to a gene: 6. The CDR3 loop is CASSLGQGMRTDTQYF. CDR3 bases: TGTGCCAGCAGCTTAGGACAGGGGATGAGAACAGATACGCAGTATTTT.

This clonotype was recorded at least ten times. The chain is built from TRBV28 and TRBJ2-2; weak D call: TRBD1 (6 bases). This CDR3 is 15 amino acids long. Germline assignment: CDR1 MDHEN and CDR2 SYDVKM. V was trimmed by 5 bases and J by 3 bases, leaving 13 bases between them. CDR3 in amino acids: CASSPHREYTGELFF. CDR3 nucleotide sequence: TGTGCCAGCAGTCCCCACAGGGAGTACACCGGGGAGCTGTTTTTT.